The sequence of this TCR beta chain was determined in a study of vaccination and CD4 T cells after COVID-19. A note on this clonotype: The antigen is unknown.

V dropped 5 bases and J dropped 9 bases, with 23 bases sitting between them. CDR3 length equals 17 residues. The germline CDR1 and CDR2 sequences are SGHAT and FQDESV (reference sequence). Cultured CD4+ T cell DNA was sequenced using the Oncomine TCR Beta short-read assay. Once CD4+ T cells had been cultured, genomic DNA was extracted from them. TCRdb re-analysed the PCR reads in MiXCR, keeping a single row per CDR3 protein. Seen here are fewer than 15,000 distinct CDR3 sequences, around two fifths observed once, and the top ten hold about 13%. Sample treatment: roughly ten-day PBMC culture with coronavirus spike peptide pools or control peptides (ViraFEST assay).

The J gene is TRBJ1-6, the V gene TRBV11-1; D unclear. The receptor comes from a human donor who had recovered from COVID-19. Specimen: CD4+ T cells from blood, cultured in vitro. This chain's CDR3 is CASSLRGGIEIPSPLHF. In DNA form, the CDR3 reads TGTGCCAGCAGCCTACGCGGAGGGATTGAGATCCCTTCACCCCTCCACTTT.